The 14 T cell receptor beta chains reported below all come from one sample, sequenced in a study of blood T cell repertoires in COVID-19. This table comes from immunoSEQ multiplex PCR, and its TCRdb copy is limited to in-frame clones, with some not included. The table records 200,000 to 250,000 clones, roughly 80% of them present only once. Sequencing was done on a sample of peripheral blood. These receptors all stem from a woman in her sixties or seventies with acute or convalescent COVID-19.

This clone came up a few times. J is TRBJ2-1 and V is TRBV15; 9 bases map to TRBD2. Germline V gene sequence: CDR1 LNHNV, CDR2 YYDKDF (reference sequence). V lost 0 bases and J lost 9; bases outside the gene matches: 6. CDR3 length equals 15 residues. CDR3 sequence: CATSRERVAGVEQFF. CDR3 bases: TGTGCCACCAGCAGAGAGAGGGTAGCGGGAGTTGAGCAGTTCTTC.

This chain links TRBV28 with TRBJ2-2, with 9 bases fitting TRBD1. Unmatched junction bases numbered 8, after V lost 7 bases and J lost 5 bases. The CDR3 has 15 amino acids. Per the germline V gene, CDR1 is MDHEN and CDR2 is SYDVKM. CDR3 DNA: TGTGCCAGCATACCGGGACAGGGTAGAACCGGGGAGCTGTTTTTT. Its translation: CASIPGQGRTGELFF.

This clone has ten or more counts. V is TRBV28 and J is TRBJ2-7; TRBD1 matches at 8 bases. This CDR3 is 14 amino acids long. V lost 6 bases and J lost 3; bases outside the gene matches: 7. The germline V gene has CDR1 MDHEN and CDR2 SYDVKM. DNA for the CDR3: TGTGCCAGCAGCCCCGGGACAGGACTCTACGAGCAGTACTTC. The encoded protein is CASSPGTGLYEQYF.

The rearrangement joins TRBV5-4 to TRBJ2-3; D gene unclear. CDR1 and CDR2 (germline): SGHNT, YYREEE (reference sequence). This CDR3 is built from 12 residues. V lost 0 bases, J lost 7 bases, and 6 bases lay in between. CDR3 region: CASSLEANTQYF. DNA for the CDR3: TGTGCCAGCAGCTTGGAAGCTAATACGCAGTATTTT.

The V gene is TRBV5-4, the J gene TRBJ2-3, with TRBD1 as a possible D gene (5 bases). The CDR3 spans 15 residues. V was pared by 7 bases and J by 2 bases, with 17 bases between. Germline V gives CDR1 SGHNT, CDR2 YYREEE (reference sequence). This CDR3 is CASAVRAGITDTQYF. In nucleotides, the CDR3 is TGTGCCAGCGCCGTCCGGGCAGGGATCACAGATACGCAGTATTTT.

This rearrangement joins TRBV5-1 to TRBJ2-1; 9 bases map to TRBD1. Germline-derived CDR1 and CDR2 are SGHRS and YFSETQ. This CDR3 contains 15 residues. The ends lost 0 bases at V and 7 bases at J; junction bases unmatched: 5. The CDR3 is CASSLAGQGFNEQFF. The CDR3 bases are TGCGCCAGCAGCTTGGCCGGACAGGGGTTTAATGAGCAGTTCTTC.

The rearrangement joins TRBV19 to TRBJ2-1, with TRBD2 as a possible D gene (6 bases). Germline CDR1 and CDR2: LNHDA and SQIVND (reference sequence). The CDR3 is 15 residues long. The V end lost 8 bases, the J end lost 5 bases, and 19 bases lay between the germline ends. CDR3 DNA sequence: TGTGCCAGTTCCCCAGGGCGGGAAGGGGACAATGAGCAGTTCTTC. The encoded protein is CASSPGREGDNEQFF.

In this sample, this clone turned up once. The rearrangement joins TRBV6-4 to TRBJ2-1; 7 bases are shared with TRBD1. After removal of 4 bases from V and 7 bases from J, the junction contained 4 bases not matched to a gene. This CDR3 contains 13 residues. Germline V gene lookup returns CDR1 MRHNA and CDR2 SNTAGT. The CDR3 DNA reads as TGTGCCAGCAGTGCCGAGGGGGCTAATGAGCAGTTCTTC. Translated, it gives CASSAEGANEQFF.

The chain uses TRBV2 and TRBJ2-5; D is unclear. There are 12 residues in the CDR3. Trimming removed 4 bases from V and 4 bases from J, with 7 bases in between. Germline V gives CDR1 SNHLY, CDR2 FYNNEI. This CDR3 reads CASSGLLETQYF. The CDR3 nucleotides are TGTGCCAGCAGTGGACTCTTAGAGACCCAGTACTTC.

This clone was seen once. The chain combines TRBV19 with TRBJ2-1; D uncertain. There are 13 residues in the CDR3. V gave up 10 bases and J gave up 0 bases, with 10 bases separating them. Germline V gives CDR1 LNHDA, CDR2 SQIVND (reference sequence). The CDR3 spells CATTSSSYNEQFF. The DNA for the CDR3 is TGTGCCACCACCTCTAGCTCCTACAATGAGCAGTTCTTC.

The chain joins TRBV7-3 to TRBJ1-1; D is unclear. Trimming stripped 3 bases from V and 7 bases from J, with 9 bases between. The CDR3 is made up of 12 amino acids. The germline V gene has CDR1 SGHTA and CDR2 FQGTGA. Written as DNA, the CDR3 is TGTGCCAGCAGCTTCACTTGGAGTGAAGCTTTCTTT. It is translated as CASSFTWSEAFF.

This clone appeared a single time. This chain joins TRBV3-1 (or the pseudogene TRBV3-2) and TRBJ1-2; D gene unclear. Germline V lookup: CDR1 LGHDT, CDR2 YNNKEL (reference sequence). V was pared by 1 base and J by 5 bases, with 5 bases between. This CDR3 has 12 residues. CDR3 coding DNA: TGTGCCAGCAGCCAAGGGGCGTATGGCTACACCTTC. Its protein is CASSQGAYGYTF.

This clone is a singleton in its sample. The chain combines TRBV5-6 with TRBJ2-1; 10 positions match TRBD2. CDR1 SGHDT and CDR2 YYEEEE come from the germline V gene. The CDR3 runs 15 residues. The V and J ends lost 4 bases and 9 bases, in that order; junction bases with no gene match: 10. CDR3 in DNA: TGTGCCAGCAGCCCCGCCCTCGGACTAGCGGTTGAGCAGTTCTTC. Translation: CASSPALGLAVEQFF.

This rearrangement joins TRBV27 to TRBJ2-7; 10 bases align to TRBD2. Germline-derived CDR1 and CDR2 are MNHEY and SMNVEV (reference sequence). Unmatched junction bases numbered 15, after V lost 7 bases and J lost 0 bases. CDR3 length equals 18 residues. Here the CDR3 reads CASTYTASSGGDSYEQYF. CDR3 bases: TGTGCCAGCACCTATACAGCTTCTAGCGGGGGTGACTCCTACGAGCAGTACTTC.